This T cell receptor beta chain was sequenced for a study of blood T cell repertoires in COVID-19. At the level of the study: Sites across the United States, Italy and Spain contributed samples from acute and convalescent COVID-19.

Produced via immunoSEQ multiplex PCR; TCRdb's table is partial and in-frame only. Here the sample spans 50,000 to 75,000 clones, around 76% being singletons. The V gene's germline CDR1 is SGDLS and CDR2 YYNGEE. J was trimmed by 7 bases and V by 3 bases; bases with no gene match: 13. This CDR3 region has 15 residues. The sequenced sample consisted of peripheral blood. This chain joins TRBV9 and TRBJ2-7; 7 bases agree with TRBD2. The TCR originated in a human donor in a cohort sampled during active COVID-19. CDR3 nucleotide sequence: TGTGCCAGCAGCGGGGTGGGACTACTCGAGGAAGAGCAGTACTTC. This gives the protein CASSGVGLLEEEQYF.